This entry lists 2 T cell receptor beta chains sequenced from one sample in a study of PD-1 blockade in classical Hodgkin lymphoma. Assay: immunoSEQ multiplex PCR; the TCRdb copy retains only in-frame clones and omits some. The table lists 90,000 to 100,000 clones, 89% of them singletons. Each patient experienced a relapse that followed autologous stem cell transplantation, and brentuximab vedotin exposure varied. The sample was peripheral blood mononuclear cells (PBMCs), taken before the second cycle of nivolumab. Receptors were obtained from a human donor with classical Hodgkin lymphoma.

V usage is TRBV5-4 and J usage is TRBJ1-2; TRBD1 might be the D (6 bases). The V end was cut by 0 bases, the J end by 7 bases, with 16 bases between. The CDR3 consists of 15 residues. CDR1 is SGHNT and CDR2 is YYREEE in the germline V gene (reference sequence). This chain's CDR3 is CASSLGNRDNPGYTF. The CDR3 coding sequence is TGTGCCAGCAGCTTGGGGAACAGGGACAACCCTGGCTACACCTTC.

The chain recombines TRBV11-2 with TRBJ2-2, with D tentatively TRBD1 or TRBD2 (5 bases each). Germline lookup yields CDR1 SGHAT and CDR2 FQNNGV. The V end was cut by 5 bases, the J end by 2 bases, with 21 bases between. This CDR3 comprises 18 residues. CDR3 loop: CASSTQRGRRINTGELFF. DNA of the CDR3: TGTGCCAGCAGCACCCAACGGGGACGGAGAATCAACACCGGGGAGCTGTTTTTT.